This TCR beta chain was identified during a study of control samples from healthy donors and cancer patients. This CDR3 comprises 15 residues. V was cut by 2 bases and J by 0 bases, with 7 bases left in between. CDR1 and CDR2 from the germline V gene are LGHDT and YNNKEL (reference sequence). Clones were read by immunoSEQ multiplex PCR, and TCRdb kept only the in-frame ones, dropping some. The sample includes under 95,000 clones, approximately 93% of them seen just once. V and J are TRBV3-1 (or the pseudogene TRBV3-2) and TRBJ1-4, with D possibly being TRBD1 (5 bases). The TCR comes from a woman in her 30s in good health. The sequenced sample consisted of blood. The CDR3 coding sequence is TGTGCCAGCAGCCAAAGGGGAGCAACTAATGAAAAACTGTTTTTT. Amino acids: CASSQRGATNEKLFF.